Below, 18 T cell receptor beta chains from the same sample are listed, as sequenced in a study of CD8+ T cells in alopecia areata. Extracted from the samples, RNA was reverse transcribed into cDNA to serve as the sequencing template. Some clones are missing from TCRdb's copy, which holds only in-frame ones; the method was immunoSEQ multiplex PCR. The sample records about 170,000 clones, 58% being singletons. Treatment noted: oral pan-JAK inhibitor, 5-10 mg twice daily. The sequenced sample was CD4+ T cells sorted from blood, obtained at week 56, from a patient treated with tofacitinib. All receptors come from a human donor with alopecia areata.

The chain links TRBV4-1 to TRBJ1-5; the D is unclear. The CDR3 extends over 15 amino acids. Germline V gives CDR1 MGHRA, CDR2 YSYEKL. V shed 3 bases and J shed 2 bases, with 11 bases lying between them. In nucleotides, the CDR3 is TGCGCCAGCAGCCATGATTGGAAGGGCAATCAGCCCCAGCATTTT. It is translated as CASSHDWKGNQPQHF.

This chain joins TRBV2 and TRBJ2-5; perhaps TRBD2 as D (6 bases). With 3 bases removed from V and 5 bases from J, the gap between germline ends came to 13 bases. Germline CDR1 SNHLY, CDR2 FYNNEI. The CDR3 is 14 amino acids. The CDR3 coding sequence is TGTGCCAGCAGTGACCAGGGAGGCTGGGAGACCCAGTACTTC. Amino acid sequence: CASSDQGGWETQYF.

In this sample, this clone turned up a few times. The V and J genes are TRBV10-3 and TRBJ2-3; D unresolved. This CDR3 comprises 15 residues. Germline V CDR1 and CDR2: ENHRY, SYGVKD. V lost 10 bases, J lost 2 bases, and 19 bases lay in between. The CDR3 bases are TGTGCCACCGCAGTCTCTGAAACCTACACAGATACGCAGTATTTT. It translates to CATAVSETYTDTQYF.

This rearrangement joins TRBV29-1 to TRBJ2-7, with D uncertain. CDR3 length: 10 amino acids. Trimming pared 4 bases from V and 6 bases from J, leaving 7 bases between. Germline CDR1 is SQVTM and CDR2 is ANQGSEA. This CDR3 is CSVVNPEQYF. CDR3 DNA sequence: TGCAGCGTTGTAAATCCCGAGCAGTACTTC.

The rearrangement links TRBV14 to TRBJ2-4, with D unclear. The CDR3 is made up of 12 amino acids. Looked up from germline, CDR1 is SGHDN and CDR2 is FVKESK. Between the trimmed V and J ends, which lost 2 bases and 8 bases, there was a span of 7 bases. The CDR3, as DNA: TGTGCCAGCAGCCAATTGGGTGACATTCAGTACTTC. Its protein product is CASSQLGDIQYF.

This clone was counted between two and nine times. The chain employs TRBV5-1 and TRBJ2-5; D tentatively fits TRBD1 or TRBD2 (5 bases each). This CDR3 region has 13 residues. Germline lookup yields CDR1 SGHRS and CDR2 YFSETQ. V was cut by 4 bases and J by 4 bases, with 11 bases left in between. CDR3: CASSHPGTETQYF. The CDR3 coding sequence is TGCGCCAGCAGCCATCCAGGGACAGAGACCCAGTACTTC.

This clone was detected only a few times. This chain uses TRBV5-1 with TRBJ2-5; 12 nucleotides agree with TRBD1. The CDR3 runs 16 residues. The trim removed 4 bases at V and 1 base at J, leaving 5 bases unmatched. The germline V gene encodes CDR1 SGHRS and CDR2 YFSETQ. CDR3 protein: CASSKGQGALQETQYF. CDR3 bases: TGCGCCAGCAGCAAGGGACAGGGGGCCCTCCAAGAGACCCAGTACTTC.

The rearrangement links TRBV20-1 to TRBJ2-7; D perhaps matches TRBD1 (6 bases). Germline-derived CDR1 and CDR2 are DFQATT and SNEGSKA (reference sequence). This CDR3 comprises 11 residues. With 6 bases removed from V and 4 bases from J, the gap between germline ends came to 10 bases. The chain's CDR3 is CSASRGYEQYF. In DNA form, the CDR3 reads TGCAGTGCAAGCAGGGGTTACGAGCAGTACTTC.

This clone was detected once. The chain combines TRBV4-2 with TRBJ2-3, with TRBD2 matching 14 bases. Unmatched junction bases numbered 0, after V lost 1 base and J lost 3 bases. This CDR3 has 16 residues. Germline CDR1 LGHNA, CDR2 YNFKEQ. The CDR3 loop reads CASSQGTSGGTDTQYF. CDR3 bases: TGTGCCAGCAGCCAAGGGACTAGCGGGGGGACAGATACGCAGTATTTT.

The V and J genes are TRBV2 and TRBJ2-5, with 12 positions matching TRBD2. Looked up from germline, CDR1 is SNHLY and CDR2 is FYNNEI. The CDR3 covers 16 residues. V shed 6 bases and J 0 bases; nucleotides not matched to a gene: 5. CDR3 protein: CASSSGLAGNQETQYF. DNA for the CDR3: TGTGCCAGCAGCTCCGGACTAGCGGGGAACCAAGAGACCCAGTACTTC.

This clone was observed a few times. V gene TRBV7-2 combines with J gene TRBJ2-1, with 7 bases matching TRBD1. From germline, CDR1 is SGHTA and CDR2 FQGNSA. CDR3 size: 15 residues. V lost 3 bases to trimming and J lost 8 bases; unmatched junction nucleotides: 10. The CDR3: CASSFQQGPLDEQFF. CDR3 coding DNA: TGTGCCAGCAGCTTTCAACAGGGGCCCCTCGATGAGCAGTTCTTC.

The chain has TRBV29-1 and TRBJ1-2; TRBD1 matches 8 bases. The trim removed 4 bases at V and 5 bases at J, leaving 9 bases unmatched. Germline V gene lookup returns CDR1 SQVTM and CDR2 ANQGSEA. This CDR3 has 14 residues. CDR3 DNA: TGCAGCGTTGCCGGACAGGGAGGACAGTATGGCTACACCTTC. Translated, it gives CSVAGQGGQYGYTF.

This clone came up once. J is TRBJ1-3 and V is TRBV7-6; possibly TRBD1 for D (6 bases). This CDR3 comprises 15 residues. The germline CDR1 and CDR2 sequences are SGHVS and FNYEAQ. Trimming took 5 bases from V and 0 from J, leaving 11 bases between them. Here the CDR3 reads CASSPWDTSGNTIYF. The CDR3 DNA follows: TGTGCCAGCAGCCCATGGGACACCTCTGGAAACACCATATATTTT.

The CDR3 here is CASSQDSRDRLAQYF. The CDR3 coding sequence is TGCGCCAGCAGCCAAGACTCCAGGGACCGGTTAGCCCAGTACTTC. The chain links TRBV4-1 to TRBJ2-5; D may be TRBD1 or TRBD2 (5 bases each). Germline CDR1 MGHRA, CDR2 YSYEKL. This CDR3 is 15 amino acids long. V lost 0 bases, J lost 9 bases, and 17 bases lay in between.

This clone was observed once. The rearrangement uses TRBV6-5 and TRBJ2-7, with D possibly matching TRBD2 (5 bases). From germline, CDR1 is MNHEY and CDR2 SVGAGI. This CDR3 spans 14 amino acids. V was shortened by 6 bases and J by 2 bases, with 14 bases between the two germline ends. The CDR3 reads CASSQDGGAYEQYF. CDR3 nucleotide sequence: TGTGCCAGCAGCCAAGACGGAGGAGCCTACGAGCAGTACTTC.

This clone has more than one count but fewer than ten. This chain connects TRBV27 to TRBJ1-2; 8 bases match TRBD1. The V gene's germline CDR1 is MNHEY and CDR2 SMNVEV (reference sequence). This CDR3 is built from 15 residues. V lost 3 bases to trimming and J lost 7 bases; unmatched junction nucleotides: 10. For the CDR3, the DNA is TGTGCCAGCAGTTTTTCTCCGACAGGGGACGGTGGCTACACCTTC. It is translated as CASSFSPTGDGGYTF.

This clone has just a few counts. This chain links TRBV5-1 with TRBJ2-5, with D unresolved. This CDR3 is 14 amino acids long. V gave up 2 bases and J gave up 3 bases, with 11 bases separating them. From germline, CDR1 is SGHRS and CDR2 YFSETQ. The CDR3 loop reads CASSFGSHEETQYF. The CDR3 bases are TGCGCCAGCAGCTTCGGATCTCACGAAGAGACCCAGTACTTC.

The rearrangement joins TRBV5-6 to TRBJ2-2, with 9 bases lining up with TRBD1. The CDR3 covers 15 residues. The junction had 4 bases not matched to a gene; V was cut back by 4 bases and J by 3 bases. Per the germline V gene, CDR1 is SGHDT and CDR2 is YYEEEE. CDR3 nucleotides: TGTGCCAGCAGCGGAGGGGACAGGGACACCGGGGAGCTGTTTTTT. Its protein product is CASSGGDRDTGELFF.